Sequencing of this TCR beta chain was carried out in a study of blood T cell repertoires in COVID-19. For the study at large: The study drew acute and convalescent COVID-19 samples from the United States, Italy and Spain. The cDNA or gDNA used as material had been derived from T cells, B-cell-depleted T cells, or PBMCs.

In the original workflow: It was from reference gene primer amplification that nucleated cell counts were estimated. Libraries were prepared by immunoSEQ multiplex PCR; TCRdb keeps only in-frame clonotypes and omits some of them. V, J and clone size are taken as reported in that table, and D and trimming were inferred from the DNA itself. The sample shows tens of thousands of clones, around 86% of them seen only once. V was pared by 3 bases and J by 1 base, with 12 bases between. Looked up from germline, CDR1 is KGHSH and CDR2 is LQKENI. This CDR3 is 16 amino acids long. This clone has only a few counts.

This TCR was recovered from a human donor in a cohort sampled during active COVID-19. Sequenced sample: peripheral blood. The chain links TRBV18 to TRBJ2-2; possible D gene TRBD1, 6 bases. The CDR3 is CASSPPGTMNTGELFF. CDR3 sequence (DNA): TGTGCCAGCTCACCCCCCGGGACAATGAACACCGGGGAGCTGTTTTTT.